Included here is one TCR beta chain sequence, with context. Its antigen is as yet unknown. This CDR3 comprises 13 residues. CDR1 and CDR2 (germline): ENHRY, SYGVKD. The V gene end was trimmed by 6 bases and the J gene end by 5 bases; junction bases not matched to a gene: 6. This entry belongs to a study of cytomegalovirus exposure and HLA in healthy donors. Study background: A previous analysis identified more than 100 million unique TCR beta sequences derived from some 170 million T cells.

The study's findings and limits: A later analysis reportedly found that, within productive TCRs, an Asian-associated ancestry cluster had fewer N-insertions than the mean observed across the roughly 610 donors.

13 Jbeta primers and 60 Vbeta primers were used for the PCR. Profiled with immunoSEQ multiplex PCR; TCRdb holds only in-frame clones, not every one. Among approximately 120,000 clones, roughly 18% were seen once, and the ten largest hold approximately 2.9%. This sequence was found in a female donor in good health and CMV-seropositive. V and J are TRBV10-3 and TRBJ2-7; 8 nucleotides line up with TRBD1. Input material: PBMCs. The CDR3 protein is CAIRGTGRDEQYF. CDR3 nucleotides: TGTGCCATCAGGGGGACAGGCCGGGACGAGCAGTACTTC.